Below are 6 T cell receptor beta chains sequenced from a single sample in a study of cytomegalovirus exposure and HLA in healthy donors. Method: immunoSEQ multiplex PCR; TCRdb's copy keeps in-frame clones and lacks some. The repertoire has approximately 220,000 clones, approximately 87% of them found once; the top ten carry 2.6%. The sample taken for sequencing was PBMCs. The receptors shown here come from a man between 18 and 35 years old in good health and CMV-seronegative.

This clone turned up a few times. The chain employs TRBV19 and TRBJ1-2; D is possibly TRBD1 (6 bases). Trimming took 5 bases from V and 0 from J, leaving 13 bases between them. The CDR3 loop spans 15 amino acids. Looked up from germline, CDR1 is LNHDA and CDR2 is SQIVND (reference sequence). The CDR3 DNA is TGTGCCAGTAGTGTCCAACAGGGTTCTAACTATGGCTACACCTTC. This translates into CASSVQQGSNYGYTF.

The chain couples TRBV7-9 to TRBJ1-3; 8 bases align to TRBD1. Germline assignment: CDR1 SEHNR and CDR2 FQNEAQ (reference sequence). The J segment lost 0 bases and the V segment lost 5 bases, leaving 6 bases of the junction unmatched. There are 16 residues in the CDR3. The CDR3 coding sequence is TGTGCCAGCAGCGGGACAGGCGTTAACTCTGGAAACACCATATATTTT. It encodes CASSGTGVNSGNTIYF.

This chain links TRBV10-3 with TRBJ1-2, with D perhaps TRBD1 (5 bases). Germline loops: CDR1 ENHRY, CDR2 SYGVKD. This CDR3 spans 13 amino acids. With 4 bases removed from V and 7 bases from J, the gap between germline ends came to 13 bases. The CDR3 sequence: CAISGTTVGGYTF. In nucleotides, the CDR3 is TGTGCCATCAGTGGGACGACAGTCGGTGGCTACACCTTC.

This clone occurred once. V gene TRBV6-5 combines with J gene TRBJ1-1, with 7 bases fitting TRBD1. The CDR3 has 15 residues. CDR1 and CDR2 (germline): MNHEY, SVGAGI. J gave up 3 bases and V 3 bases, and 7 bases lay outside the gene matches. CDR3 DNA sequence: TGTGCCAGCAGTTATTCGGCGACAGGGTACACTGAAGCTTTCTTT. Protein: CASSYSATGYTEAFF.

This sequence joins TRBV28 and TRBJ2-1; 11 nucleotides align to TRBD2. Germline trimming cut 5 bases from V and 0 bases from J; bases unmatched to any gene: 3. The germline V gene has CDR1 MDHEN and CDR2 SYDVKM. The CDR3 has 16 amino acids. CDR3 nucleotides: TGTGCCAGCAGTGACACTAGCGGGAGCTCCTACAATGAGCAGTTCTTC. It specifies CASSDTSGSSYNEQFF.

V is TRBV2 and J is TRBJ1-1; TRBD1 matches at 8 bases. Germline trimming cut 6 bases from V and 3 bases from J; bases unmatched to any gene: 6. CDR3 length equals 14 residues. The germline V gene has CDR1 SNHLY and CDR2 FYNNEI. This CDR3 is CASRPGQAYTEAFF. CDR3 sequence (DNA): TGTGCCAGCAGACCGGGACAGGCCTACACTGAAGCTTTCTTT.